This passage covers 17 T cell receptor beta chains from one sample sequenced in a study of T cells in Graves' hyperthyroidism and ophthalmopathy (dated by TCRdb to the late 2010s). Libraries were constructed by multiplex PCR. These reads were obtained on an Illumina HiSeq 2000. The TCR beta CDR3 regions were amplified from the RNA transcripts. The first round of RT-PCR for the TCR CDR3 was performed with the HTBI primer set and the Qiagen OneStep RT-PCR kit. TCRdb reprocessing: public reads trimmed at Q25 with fastp, clones called with MiXCR, in-frame beta chains kept. A single entry per CDR3 protein holds the most common genes and DNA from its merged rows. Recorded for this sample are 300,000 to 350,000 distinct CDR3 sequences; approximately 18% of them occurred a single time. Together, the top ten hold 45% to 50% of the sample. Sequenced material: blood. These receptors all come from a woman aged 50 to 65 with Graves' hyperthyroidism.

V usage is TRBV5-4 and J usage is TRBJ2-1, with 12 bases matching TRBD2. The CDR3 spans 14 residues. After removal of 4 bases from V and 8 bases from J, the junction contained 4 bases not matched to a gene. The V gene's germline CDR1 is SGHNT and CDR2 YYREEE (reference sequence). The CDR3 nucleotides read TGTGCCAGCAGCCCGACTAGCGGGGGCGATGAGCAGTTCTTC. It encodes CASSPTSGGDEQFF.

This clonotype was seen only a few times. This chain connects TRBV12-3 or TRBV12-4 to TRBJ2-7; D is perhaps TRBD1 or TRBD2 (5 bases each). Trimming removed 6 bases at V and 7 bases at J, with 16 bases between. The CDR3 is 13 residues long. The CDR3 reads CASSAGPEGEQYF. Here the CDR3 DNA reads TGTGCCAGCAGCGCCGGACCCGAGGGGGAGCAGTACTTC.

The sample holds a few counts of this clonotype. This chain uses TRBV10-3 with TRBJ2-3; D possibly uses TRBD1 or TRBD2 (7 bases each). V dropped 6 bases and J dropped 2 bases, with 21 bases sitting between them. This CDR3 comprises 17 residues. CDR1 ENHRY and CDR2 SYGVKD come from the germline V gene. CDR3 in DNA: TGTGCCATCAGGGGGGGAGGGGGCTCCATCGTCACAGATACGCAGTATTTT. It is translated as CAIRGGGGSIVTDTQYF.

This clonotype was counted only a few times. J is TRBJ2-7 and V is TRBV3-1; no firm D call. Germline V gene data show CDR1 as LGHDT and CDR2 as YNNKEL (reference sequence). V was shortened by 0 bases and J by 5 bases, with 11 bases between the two germline ends. CDR3 length: 14 amino acids. DNA of the CDR3: TGTGCCAGCAGCCAAGACAGCAGAGGTCACGAGCAGTACTTC. Translation: CASSQDSRGHEQYF.

In its sample, this clonotype was seen many times. J is TRBJ1-5 and V is TRBV28, with D maybe TRBD1 (6 bases). The CDR3 totals 15 residues. Germline-derived CDR1 and CDR2 are MDHEN and SYDVKM. Trimming removed 3 bases from V and 8 bases from J, with 17 bases in between. The CDR3 protein is CASSLRFEGGEPQHF. CDR3 nucleotides: TGTGCCAGCAGTTTGCGTTTCGAGGGGGGGGAGCCCCAGCATTTT.

This clonotype has a handful of counts. A much larger clone sits a single nucleotide away, making a read error possible. The chain is built from TRBV2 and TRBJ2-5; D possibly uses TRBD1 or TRBD2 (6 bases each). The ends were cut back, 4 bases at V and 7 bases at J, with 22 bases in the middle. The CDR3 totals 16 residues. Germline V CDR1 and CDR2: SNHLY, FYNNEI. The CDR3 is CASSAAQGGPYGTQYF. For the CDR3, the DNA is TGTGCCAGCAGTGCCGCACAGGGAGGACCCTACGGGACCCAGTACTTC.

This clonotype has a count of ten or more. V is TRBV28 and J is TRBJ2-5; no reliable D call. V lost 6 bases, J lost 6 bases, and 14 bases lay in between. Germline values: CDR1 MDHEN, CDR2 SYDVKM. This CDR3 spans 13 amino acids. The CDR3 spells CASRPETVQTQYF. CDR3 in DNA: TGTGCCAGCAGACCGGAAACAGTGCAGACCCAGTACTTC.

In this sample, this clonotype turned up many times. Written as DNA, the CDR3 is TGCAGTGCTAGATCCGGGACGGGCGGTGAAAAACTGTTTTTT. This translates into CSARSGTGGEKLFF. This rearrangement joins TRBV20-1 to TRBJ1-4, with a possible D match to TRBD1 (5 bases). V was trimmed by 2 bases and J by 7 bases, leaving 14 bases between them. The CDR3 consists of 14 residues. Looked up from germline, CDR1 is DFQATT and CDR2 is SNEGSKA (reference sequence).

This clonotype was observed once. This sequence may be a read error, since a much larger clone differs from it by one base. In DNA, the CDR3 is TGTGCCAGCAGTTTAGGCGGGGAGTTAGCAGATACGCAGTATTTT. Protein: CASSLGGELADTQYF. The chain has TRBV12-3 or TRBV12-4 and TRBJ2-3, with D possibly TRBD2 on 6 matching bases. Between the trimmed V and J ends, which lost 1 base and 4 bases, there was a span of 12 bases. The CDR3 length is 15 residues.

The chain is built from TRBV7-8 and TRBJ2-1; unclear D gene. CDR1 is SGHVS and CDR2 is FQNEAQ in the germline V gene. The CDR3 runs to 16 residues. The V and J ends lost 9 bases and 2 bases respectively, with 20 bases between them. The CDR3 DNA is TGTGCCAGTACCACCAACCGAGTATCTGCCTACAATGAGCAGTTCTTC. Translated, it gives CASTTNRVSAYNEQFF. Combining the CDR3 with reference TRBV7-8 and TRBJ2-1 gives the whole variable domain GAGVSQSPRYKVAKRGQDVALRCDPISGHVSLFWYQQALGQGPEFLTYFQNEAQLDKSGLPSDRFFAERPEGSVSTLKIQRTQQEDSAVYLCASTTNRVSAYNEQFFGPGTRLTVL.

Worth noting for this clonotype: At one end, the junction sequence differs from germline, possibly due to a read error. The J gene is TRBJ2-1, the V gene TRBV6-1; 10 nucleotides match TRBD2. The CDR3 consists of 15 residues. Germline CDR1 and CDR2: MNHNS and SASEGT. CDR3 DNA sequence: TGTGCCAGTAGTGAAGGGACTAGCGAGCCAAATGAGCAGTTCTTC. Protein: CASSEGTSEPNEQFF.

The J gene is TRBJ1-2, the V gene TRBV28; no clear D. Trimming stripped 1 base from V and 4 bases from J, with 7 bases between. CDR1 and CDR2 (germline): MDHEN, SYDVKM. CDR3 length: 13 residues. The CDR3 sequence is CASSLYITYGYTF. CDR3 bases: TGTGCCAGCAGTTTATACATTACCTATGGCTACACCTTC.

The CDR3, as DNA: TGCGCCAGCAGCCAAGATGTTACACTTTACAATGAGCAGTTCTTC. It yields the protein CASSQDVTLYNEQFF. The genes are TRBV4-1 and TRBJ2-1; D not certain. This CDR3 is 15 amino acids long. Trimming stripped 0 bases from V and 4 bases from J, with 10 bases between. Germline V CDR1 and CDR2: MGHRA, YSYEKL.

This clonotype was found a few times. The V and J genes are TRBV6-1 and TRBJ1-5, with TRBD1 matching 11 bases. This CDR3 spans 15 amino acids. V shed 6 bases and J 7 bases; nucleotides not matched to a gene: 8. Germline values: CDR1 MNHNS, CDR2 SASEGT. This chain's CDR3 is CASSADRGRIQPQHF. The CDR3 nucleotides are TGTGCCAGCAGCGCGGACAGGGGGCGCATCCAGCCCCAGCATTTT.

The gene calls are TRBV2 and TRBJ2-2; tentatively, D is TRBD1 (5 bases). The CDR3 loop spans 16 amino acids. Deletions cut 2 bases from V and 1 base from J, with 11 bases between. The germline CDR1 and CDR2 sequences are SNHLY and FYNNEI. This CDR3 is CASSEFATENTGELFF. In DNA form, the CDR3 reads TGTGCCAGCAGTGAATTTGCGACAGAGAACACCGGGGAGCTGTTTTTT.

This clonotype was observed many times. CDR3 nucleotide sequence: TGTGCCAGCAGCCAAGGGATTAGCTCCTACGAGCAGTACTTC. Its protein is CASSQGISSYEQYF. The chain joins TRBV3-1 to TRBJ2-7; D not certain. CDR1 and CDR2 (germline): LGHDT, YNNKEL (reference sequence). Trimming pared 1 base from V and 0 bases from J, leaving 7 bases between. This CDR3 is built from 14 residues.

This clonotype was seen repeatedly, ten times or more. The rearrangement uses TRBV11-2 and TRBJ2-3, with TRBD1 matching 7 bases. Germline V lookup: CDR1 SGHAT, CDR2 FQNNGV. The CDR3 sequence is 14 residues long. J was trimmed by 4 bases and V by 8 bases; bases with no gene match: 9. The CDR3 DNA follows: TGTGCCAGCGGGACGAGGGGGCCGGCAGATACGCAGTATTTT. It encodes CASGTRGPADTQYF.